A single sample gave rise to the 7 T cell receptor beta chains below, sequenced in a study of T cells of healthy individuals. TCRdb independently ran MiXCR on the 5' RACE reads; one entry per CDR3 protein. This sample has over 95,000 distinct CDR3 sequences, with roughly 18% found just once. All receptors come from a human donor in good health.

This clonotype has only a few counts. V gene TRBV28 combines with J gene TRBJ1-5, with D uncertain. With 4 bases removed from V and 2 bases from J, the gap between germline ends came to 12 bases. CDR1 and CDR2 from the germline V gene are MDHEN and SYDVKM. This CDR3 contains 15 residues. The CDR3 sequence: CASSSTHGGNQPQHF. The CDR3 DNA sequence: TGTGCCAGCAGTTCCACTCACGGGGGCAATCAGCCCCAGCATTTT.

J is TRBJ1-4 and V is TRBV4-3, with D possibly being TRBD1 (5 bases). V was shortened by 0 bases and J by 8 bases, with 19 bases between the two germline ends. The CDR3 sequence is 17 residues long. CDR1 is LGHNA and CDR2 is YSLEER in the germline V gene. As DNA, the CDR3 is TGCGCCAGCAGCCAAGATAGGGGACTCTCTGCCGAAGAAAAACTGTTTTTT. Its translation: CASSQDRGLSAEEKLFF.

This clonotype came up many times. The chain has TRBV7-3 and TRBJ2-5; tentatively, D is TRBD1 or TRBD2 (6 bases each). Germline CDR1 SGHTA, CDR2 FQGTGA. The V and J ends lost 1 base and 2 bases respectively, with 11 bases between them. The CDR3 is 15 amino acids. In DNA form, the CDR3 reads TGTGCCAGCAGCTTAATCGGGGGCGTACAAGAGACCCAGTACTTC. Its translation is CASSLIGGVQETQYF.

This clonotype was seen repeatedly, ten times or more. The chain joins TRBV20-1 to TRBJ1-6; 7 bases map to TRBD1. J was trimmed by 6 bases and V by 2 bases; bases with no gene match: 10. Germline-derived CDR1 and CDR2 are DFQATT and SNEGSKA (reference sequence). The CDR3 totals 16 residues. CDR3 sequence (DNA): TGCAGTGCTAGACACCCAAACAGGGGACGTAATTCACCCCTCCACTTT. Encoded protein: CSARHPNRGRNSPLHF.

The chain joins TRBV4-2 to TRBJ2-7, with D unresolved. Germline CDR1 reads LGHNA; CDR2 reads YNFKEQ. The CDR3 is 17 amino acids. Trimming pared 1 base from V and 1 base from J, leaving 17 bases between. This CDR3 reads CASSQAASGAYSYEQYF. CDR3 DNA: TGTGCCAGCAGCCAAGCGGCAAGTGGTGCCTATTCCTACGAGCAGTACTTC.

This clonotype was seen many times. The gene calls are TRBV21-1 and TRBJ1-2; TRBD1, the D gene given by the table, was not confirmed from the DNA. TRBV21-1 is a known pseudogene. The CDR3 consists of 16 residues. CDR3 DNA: TGTGCCAGCAGCAAAAAACAGGGGATGGGTCCCTATGGCTACACCTTC. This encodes CASSKKQGMGPYGYTF.

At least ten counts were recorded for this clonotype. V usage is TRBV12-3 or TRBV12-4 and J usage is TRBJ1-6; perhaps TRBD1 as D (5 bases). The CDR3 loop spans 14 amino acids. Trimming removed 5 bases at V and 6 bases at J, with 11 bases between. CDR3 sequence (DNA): TGTGCCAGCAGTATTCAGGGAGGTAATTCACCCCTCCACTTT. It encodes CASSIQGGNSPLHF.